This entry lists 5 T cell receptor beta chains sequenced from one sample in a study of siplizumab effects on memory and regulatory T cells. The assay was immunoSEQ multiplex PCR, and TCRdb's table has in-frame clones only and misses some. Among approximately 82,000 clones, approximately 86% were seen once, and the ten largest hold over 1.5%. The sequenced sample consisted of Tregs sorted from blood. The source is a human donor in good health.

The chain couples TRBV7-9 to TRBJ2-2; D remains unclear. This CDR3 comprises 13 residues. V lost 5 bases to trimming and J lost 6 bases, with 10 bases between them. The germline gives CDR1 SEHNR, CDR2 FQNEAQ (reference sequence). The CDR3 is CASSAIWPGELFF. CDR3 DNA: TGTGCCAGCAGCGCGATTTGGCCCGGGGAGCTGTTTTTT.

This chain joins TRBV28 and TRBJ2-6; TRBD1 aligns across 10 bases. In germline, CDR1 is MDHEN, CDR2 SYDVKM. The V segment lost 5 bases and the J segment 1 base; nucleotides outside the gene matches: 5. The CDR3 has 17 residues. The CDR3 DNA reads TGTGCCAGCAGTCCGGGACAGGGGCGGTCTGGGGCCAACGTCCTGACTTTC. It is translated as CASSPGQGRSGANVLTF.

The chain is built from TRBV5-1 and TRBJ2-1; 7 bases fit TRBD2. Trimming cost V 0 bases and J 4 bases; bases outside gene matches: 4. The length of the CDR3 is 15 residues. CDR1 and CDR2 from the germline V gene are SGHRS and YFSETQ. The CDR3 loop reads CASSLAASGYNEQFF. The CDR3 region has the DNA TGCGCCAGCAGCTTGGCGGCTAGCGGTTACAATGAGCAGTTCTTC.

The chain carries TRBV5-6 and TRBJ2-4; perhaps TRBD1 as D (7 bases). Trimming took off 3 bases at V and 10 bases at J, with 17 bases between the two ends. The CDR3 totals 14 residues. Germline values: CDR1 SGHDT, CDR2 YYEEEE. The chain's CDR3 is CASSSYGGGRIQYF. CDR3 in DNA: TGTGCCAGCAGCTCCTATGGAGGGGGCAGGATTCAGTACTTC.

The V and J genes are TRBV18 and TRBJ2-7; D perhaps matches TRBD2 (6 bases). Germline V lookup: CDR1 KGHSH, CDR2 LQKENI. The CDR3 runs 16 residues. Between the trimmed V and J ends, which lost 3 bases and 3 bases, there was a span of 18 bases. The CDR3 sequence: CASSPLGLSGNYEQYF. In nucleotides, the CDR3 is TGTGCCAGCTCACCCCTCGGACTTAGCGGTAACTACGAGCAGTACTTC.